This TCR beta chain came from a study of metastatic and nonmetastatic thyroid tumors. Thyroid surgery was performed in patients who had received no treatment beforehand. The CDR3 is 16 residues long. The germline gives CDR1 SGHVS, CDR2 FNYEAQ. TCRdb re-analyzed the PCR reads through MiXCR. The table has tens of thousands of clones, 25% to 30% seen once. Details on this clone: Germline is not matched at one junction end, which may reflect a read error.

The source is a male donor with papillary thyroid cancer or a benign thyroid nodule (not recorded which). Some clones in this sample may be carry-over from other donors' samples. The material sequenced was blood. The chain has TRBV7-6 and TRBJ2-7; either TRBD1 or TRBD2 may supply D (5 bases each). CDR3 loop: CASRLAVGRVVYVQYF. In DNA, the CDR3 is TGTGCCAGCAGGTTAGCTGTGGGGCGGGTAGTCTACGTGCAGTACTTC.